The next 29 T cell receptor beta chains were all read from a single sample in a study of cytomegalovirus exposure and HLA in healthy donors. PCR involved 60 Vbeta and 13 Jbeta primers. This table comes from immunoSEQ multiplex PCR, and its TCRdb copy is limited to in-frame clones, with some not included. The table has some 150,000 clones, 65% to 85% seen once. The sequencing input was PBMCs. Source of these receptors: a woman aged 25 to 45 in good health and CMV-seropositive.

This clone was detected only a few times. CDR3 nucleotides: TGTGCCAGCAGCTTAGGAGGGTTGGGCTACACCTTC. Translating it yields CASSLGGLGYTF. The chain uses TRBV7-2 and TRBJ1-2, with D uncertain. Trimming shortened V by 1 base and J by 8 bases, and 8 bases separated the two germline ends. The CDR3 sequence is 12 residues long. Germline-derived CDR1 and CDR2 are SGHTA and FQGNSA.

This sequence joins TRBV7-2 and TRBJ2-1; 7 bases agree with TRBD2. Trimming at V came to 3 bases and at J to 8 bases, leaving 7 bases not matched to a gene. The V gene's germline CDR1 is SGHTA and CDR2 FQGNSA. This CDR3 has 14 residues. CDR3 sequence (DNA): TGTGCCAGCAGCTTGTGGGGGGGGGAGGATGAGCAGTTCTTC. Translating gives CASSLWGGEDEQFF.

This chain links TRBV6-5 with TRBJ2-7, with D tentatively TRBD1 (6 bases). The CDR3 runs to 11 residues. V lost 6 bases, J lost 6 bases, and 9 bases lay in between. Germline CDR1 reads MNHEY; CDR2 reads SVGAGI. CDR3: CASRQGAEQYF. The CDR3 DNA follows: TGTGCCAGCAGACAGGGTGCCGAGCAGTACTTC.

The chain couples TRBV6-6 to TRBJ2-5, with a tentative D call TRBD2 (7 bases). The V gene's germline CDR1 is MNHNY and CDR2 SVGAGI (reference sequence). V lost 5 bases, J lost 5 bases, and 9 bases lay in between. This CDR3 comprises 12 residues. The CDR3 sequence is CASSPGGETQYF. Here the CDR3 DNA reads TGTGCCAGCAGTCCGGGGGGCGAGACCCAGTACTTC.

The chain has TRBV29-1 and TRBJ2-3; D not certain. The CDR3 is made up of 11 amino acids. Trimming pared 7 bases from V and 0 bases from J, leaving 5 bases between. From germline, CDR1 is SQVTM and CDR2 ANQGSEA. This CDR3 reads CSGTSTDTQYF. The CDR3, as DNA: TGCAGCGGAACTAGCACAGATACGCAGTATTTT.

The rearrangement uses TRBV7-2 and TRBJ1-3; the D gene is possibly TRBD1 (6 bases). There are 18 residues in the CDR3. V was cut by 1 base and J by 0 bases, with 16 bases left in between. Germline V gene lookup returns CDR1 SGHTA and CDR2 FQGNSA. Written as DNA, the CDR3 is TGTGCCAGCAGCTTAGTTGGGGGGGCCTCGTACTCTGGAAACACCATATATTTT. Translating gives CASSLVGGASYSGNTIYF.

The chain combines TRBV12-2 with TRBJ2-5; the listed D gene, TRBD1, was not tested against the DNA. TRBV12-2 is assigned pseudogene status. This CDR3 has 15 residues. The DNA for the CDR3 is TGTGCAAGTCGCCTCCAGGGCGCGCCCAGAGGGACCCAGTACTTC. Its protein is CASRLQGAPRGTQYF.

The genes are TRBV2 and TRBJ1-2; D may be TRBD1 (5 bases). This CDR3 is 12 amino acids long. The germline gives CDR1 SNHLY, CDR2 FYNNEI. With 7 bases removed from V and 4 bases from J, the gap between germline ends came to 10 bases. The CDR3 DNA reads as TGTGCCAGCACGGGGGAGACCTATGGCTACACCTTC. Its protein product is CASTGETYGYTF. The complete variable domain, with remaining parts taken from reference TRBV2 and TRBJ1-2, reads EPEVTQTPSHQVTQMGQEVILRCVPISNHLYFYWYRQILGQKVEFLVSFYNNEISEKSEIFDDQFSVERPDGSNFTLKIRSTKLEDSAMYFCASTGETYGYTFGSGTRLTVV.

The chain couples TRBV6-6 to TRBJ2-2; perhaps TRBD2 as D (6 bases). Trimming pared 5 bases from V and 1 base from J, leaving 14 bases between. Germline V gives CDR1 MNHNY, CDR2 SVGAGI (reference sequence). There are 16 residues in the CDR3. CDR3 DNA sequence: TGTGCCAGCAGTCCTACTAGCCCAATGAACACCGGGGAGCTGTTTTTT. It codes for CASSPTSPMNTGELFF.

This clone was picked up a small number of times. CDR3 in DNA: TGTGCCAGCAGTCGACAGGGGGAAGCTTTCTTT. Translating gives CASSRQGEAFF. This chain joins TRBV6-6 and TRBJ1-1; the match to TRBD1 covers 8 bases. V shed 5 bases, J shed 8 bases, and the junction held 1 base outside the gene matches. The CDR3 runs to 11 residues. Germline CDR1 is MNHNY and CDR2 is SVGAGI (reference sequence).

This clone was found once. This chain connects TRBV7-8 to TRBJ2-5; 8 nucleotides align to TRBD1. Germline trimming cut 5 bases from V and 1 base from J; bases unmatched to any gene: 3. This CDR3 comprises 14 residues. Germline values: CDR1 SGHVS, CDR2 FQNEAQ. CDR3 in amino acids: CASSDTGGQETQYF. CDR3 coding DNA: TGTGCCAGCAGCGATACAGGGGGCCAAGAGACCCAGTACTTC.

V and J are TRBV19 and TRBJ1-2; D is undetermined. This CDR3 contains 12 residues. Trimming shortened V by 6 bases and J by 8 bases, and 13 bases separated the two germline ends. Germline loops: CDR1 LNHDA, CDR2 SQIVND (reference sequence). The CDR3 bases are TGTGCCAGTAGAGTAACTTCGTGGGGCTACACCTTC. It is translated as CASRVTSWGYTF.

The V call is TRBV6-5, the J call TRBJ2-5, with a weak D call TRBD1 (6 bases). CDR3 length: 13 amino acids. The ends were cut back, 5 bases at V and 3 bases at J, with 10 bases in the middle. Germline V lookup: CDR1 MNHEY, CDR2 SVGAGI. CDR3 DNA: TGTGCCAGCAGTGGCGCAGGGGAAGAGACCCAGTACTTC. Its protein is CASSGAGEETQYF.

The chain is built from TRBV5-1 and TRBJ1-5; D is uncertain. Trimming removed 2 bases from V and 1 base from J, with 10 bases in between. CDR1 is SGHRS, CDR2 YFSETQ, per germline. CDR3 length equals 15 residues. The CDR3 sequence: CASSFDGLSNQPQHF. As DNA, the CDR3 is TGCGCCAGCAGCTTTGACGGACTGAGCAATCAGCCCCAGCATTTT.

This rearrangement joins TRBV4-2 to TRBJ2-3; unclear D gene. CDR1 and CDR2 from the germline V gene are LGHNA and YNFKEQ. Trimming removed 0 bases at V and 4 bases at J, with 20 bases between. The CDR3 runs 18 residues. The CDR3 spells CASSQDWVAGIGPDTQYF. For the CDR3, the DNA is TGTGCCAGCAGCCAAGATTGGGTGGCAGGTATCGGTCCAGATACGCAGTATTTT.

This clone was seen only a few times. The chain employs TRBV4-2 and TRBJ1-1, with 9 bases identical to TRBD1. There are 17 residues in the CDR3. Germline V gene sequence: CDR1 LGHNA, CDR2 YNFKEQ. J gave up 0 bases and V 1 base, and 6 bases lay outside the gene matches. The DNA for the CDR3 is TGTGCCAGCAGCCAAGGCCTACAGGGGGCAATGAACACTGAAGCTTTCTTT. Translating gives CASSQGLQGAMNTEAFF.

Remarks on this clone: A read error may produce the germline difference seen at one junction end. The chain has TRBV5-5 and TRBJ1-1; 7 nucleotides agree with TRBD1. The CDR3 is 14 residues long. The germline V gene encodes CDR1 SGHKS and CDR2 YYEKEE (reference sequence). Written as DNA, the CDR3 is TGTGCCAGCACCTTGGGGACAGTCTGGACTGAAGCTTTCTTT. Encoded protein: CASTLGTVWTEAFF.

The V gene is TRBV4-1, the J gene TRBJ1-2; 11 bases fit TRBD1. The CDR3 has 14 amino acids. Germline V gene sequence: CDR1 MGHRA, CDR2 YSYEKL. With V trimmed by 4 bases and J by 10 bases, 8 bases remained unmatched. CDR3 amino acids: CASSPRTGGDVYTF. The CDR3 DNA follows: TGCGCCAGCAGCCCCCGGACAGGGGGCGATGTCTACACCTTC.

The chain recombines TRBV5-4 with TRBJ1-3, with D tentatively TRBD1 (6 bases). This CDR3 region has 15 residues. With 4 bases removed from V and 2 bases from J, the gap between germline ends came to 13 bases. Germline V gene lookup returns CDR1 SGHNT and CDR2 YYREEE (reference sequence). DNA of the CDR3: TGTGCCAGCAGCCCCAGGGGACAAGCTGGAAACACCATATATTTT. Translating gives CASSPRGQAGNTIYF. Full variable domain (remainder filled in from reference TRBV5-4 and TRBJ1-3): ETGVTQSPTHLIKTRGQQVTLRCSSQSGHNTVSWYQQALGQGPQFIFQYYREEENGRGNFPPRFSGLQFPNYSSELNVNALELDDSALYLCASSPRGQAGNTIYFGEGSWLTVV.

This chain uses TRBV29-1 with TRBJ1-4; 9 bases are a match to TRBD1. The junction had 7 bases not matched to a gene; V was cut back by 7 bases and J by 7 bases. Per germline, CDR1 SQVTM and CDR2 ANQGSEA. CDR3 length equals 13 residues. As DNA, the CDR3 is TGCAGCGGTACAGGGGGCGTTGGTGAAAAACTGTTTTTT. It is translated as CSGTGGVGEKLFF.

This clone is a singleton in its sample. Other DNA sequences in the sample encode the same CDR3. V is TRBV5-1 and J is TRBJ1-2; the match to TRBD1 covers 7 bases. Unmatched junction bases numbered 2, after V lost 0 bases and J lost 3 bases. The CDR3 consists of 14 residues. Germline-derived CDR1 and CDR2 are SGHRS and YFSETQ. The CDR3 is CASSLAQGDYGYTF. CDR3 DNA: TGCGCCAGCAGCTTGGCCCAGGGGGACTATGGCTACACCTTC.

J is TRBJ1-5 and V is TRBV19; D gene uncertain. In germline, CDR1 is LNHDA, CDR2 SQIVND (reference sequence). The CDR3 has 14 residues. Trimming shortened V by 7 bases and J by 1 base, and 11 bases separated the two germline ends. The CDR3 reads CASTSRVSNQPQHF. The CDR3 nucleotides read TGTGCCAGTACCAGCCGGGTGAGCAATCAGCCCCAGCATTTT.

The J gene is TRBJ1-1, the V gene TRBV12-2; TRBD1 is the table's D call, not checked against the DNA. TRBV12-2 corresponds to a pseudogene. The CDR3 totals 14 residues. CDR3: CASRPRRGNTEAFF. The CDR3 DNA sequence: TGTGCAAGTCGGCCGAGAAGGGGGAACACTGAAGCTTTCTTT.

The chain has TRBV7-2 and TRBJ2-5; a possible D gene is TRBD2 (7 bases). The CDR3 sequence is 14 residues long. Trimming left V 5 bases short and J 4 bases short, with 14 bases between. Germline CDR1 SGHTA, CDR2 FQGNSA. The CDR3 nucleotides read TGTGCCAGCAGCCTCCAGAGGGGGGGAGAGACCCAGTACTTC. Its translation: CASSLQRGGETQYF.

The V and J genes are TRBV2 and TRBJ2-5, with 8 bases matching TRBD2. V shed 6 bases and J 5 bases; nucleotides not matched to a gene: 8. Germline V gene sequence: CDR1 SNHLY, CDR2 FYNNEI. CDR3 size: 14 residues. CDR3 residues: CASRGAGAGETQYF. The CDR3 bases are TGTGCCAGCAGGGGAGCGGGGGCCGGGGAGACCCAGTACTTC. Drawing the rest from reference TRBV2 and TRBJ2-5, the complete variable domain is EPEVTQTPSHQVTQMGQEVILRCVPISNHLYFYWYRQILGQKVEFLVSFYNNEISEKSEIFDDQFSVERPDGSNFTLKIRSTKLEDSAMYFCASRGAGAGETQYFGPGTRLLVL.

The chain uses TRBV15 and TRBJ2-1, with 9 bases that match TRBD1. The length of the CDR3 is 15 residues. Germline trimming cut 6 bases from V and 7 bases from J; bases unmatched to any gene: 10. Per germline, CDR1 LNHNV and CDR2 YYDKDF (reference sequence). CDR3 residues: CATRETGTGMNEQFF. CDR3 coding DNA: TGTGCCACCAGGGAGACCGGGACAGGGATGAATGAGCAGTTCTTC.

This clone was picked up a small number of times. The CDR3: CAWTHGTGRYEQYF. Written as DNA, the CDR3 is TGTGCCTGGACTCACGGGACAGGTCGTTACGAGCAGTACTTC. The genes are TRBV30 and TRBJ2-7; 8 bases fit TRBD1. The V and J ends lost 4 bases and 4 bases, in that order; junction bases with no gene match: 9. Per germline, CDR1 GTSNPN and CDR2 SVGIG (reference sequence). CDR3 length: 14 residues.

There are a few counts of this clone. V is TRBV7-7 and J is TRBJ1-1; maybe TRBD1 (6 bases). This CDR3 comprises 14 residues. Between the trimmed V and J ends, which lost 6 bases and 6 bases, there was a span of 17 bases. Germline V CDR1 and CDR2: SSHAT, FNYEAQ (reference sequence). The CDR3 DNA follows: TGTGCCAGCAGAGAATCACAGGGTGGACCTGAAGCTTTCTTT. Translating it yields CASRESQGGPEAFF.

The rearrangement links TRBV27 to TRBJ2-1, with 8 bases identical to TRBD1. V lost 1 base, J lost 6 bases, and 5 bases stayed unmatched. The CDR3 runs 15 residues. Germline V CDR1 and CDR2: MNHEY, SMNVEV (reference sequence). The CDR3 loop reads CASSLYKTGGNEQFF. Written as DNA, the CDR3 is TGTGCCAGCAGTTTATATAAAACAGGGGGCAATGAGCAGTTCTTC.